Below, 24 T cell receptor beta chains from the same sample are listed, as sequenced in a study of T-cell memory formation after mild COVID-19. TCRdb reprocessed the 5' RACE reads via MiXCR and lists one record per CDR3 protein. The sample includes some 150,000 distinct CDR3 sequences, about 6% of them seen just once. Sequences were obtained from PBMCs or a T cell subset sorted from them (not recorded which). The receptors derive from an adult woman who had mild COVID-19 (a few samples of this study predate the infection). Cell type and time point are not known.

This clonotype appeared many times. As DNA, the CDR3 is TGTGCCAGCCTGACTAGCGGGAGGGCCTACAATGAGCAGTTCTTC. Amino acid sequence: CASLTSGRAYNEQFF. The chain employs TRBV12-3 or TRBV12-4 and TRBJ2-1; 14 bases align to TRBD2. This CDR3 spans 15 amino acids. Trimming removed 8 bases from V and 2 bases from J; junction bases left unmatched: 2.

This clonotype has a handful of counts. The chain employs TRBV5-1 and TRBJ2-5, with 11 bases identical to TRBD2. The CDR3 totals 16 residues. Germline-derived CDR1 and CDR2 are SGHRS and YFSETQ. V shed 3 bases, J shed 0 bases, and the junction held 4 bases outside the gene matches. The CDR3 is CASSSRLAGNQETQYF. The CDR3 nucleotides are TGCGCCAGCAGCTCCCGACTAGCGGGGAACCAAGAGACCCAGTACTTC.

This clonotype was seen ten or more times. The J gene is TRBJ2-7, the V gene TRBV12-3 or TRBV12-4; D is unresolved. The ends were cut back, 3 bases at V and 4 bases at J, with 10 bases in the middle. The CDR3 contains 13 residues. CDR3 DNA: TGTGCCAGCAGTTTTCGAGACGAATACGAGCAGTACTTC. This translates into CASSFRDEYEQYF.

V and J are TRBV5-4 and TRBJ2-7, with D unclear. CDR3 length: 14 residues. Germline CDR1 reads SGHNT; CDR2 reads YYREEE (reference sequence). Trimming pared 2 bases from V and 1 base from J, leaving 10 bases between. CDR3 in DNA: TGTGCCAGCAGCTTTGCCGACACGTCCTACGAGCAGTACTTC. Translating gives CASSFADTSYEQYF.

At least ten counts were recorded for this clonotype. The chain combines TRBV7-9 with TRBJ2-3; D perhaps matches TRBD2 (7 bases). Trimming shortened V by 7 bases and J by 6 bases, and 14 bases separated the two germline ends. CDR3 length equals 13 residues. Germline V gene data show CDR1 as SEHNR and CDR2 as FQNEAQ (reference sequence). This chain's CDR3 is CASKGGASDTQYF. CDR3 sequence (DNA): TGTGCCAGCAAGGGGGGGGCTTCCGATACGCAGTATTTT.

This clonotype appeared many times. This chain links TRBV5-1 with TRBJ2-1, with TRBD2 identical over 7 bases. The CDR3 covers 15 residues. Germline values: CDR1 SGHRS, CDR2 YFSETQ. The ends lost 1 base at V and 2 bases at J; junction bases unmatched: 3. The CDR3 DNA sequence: TGCGCCAGCAGCTTGCAGACTAGCACCTACAATGAGCAGTTCTTC. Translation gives CASSLQTSTYNEQFF.

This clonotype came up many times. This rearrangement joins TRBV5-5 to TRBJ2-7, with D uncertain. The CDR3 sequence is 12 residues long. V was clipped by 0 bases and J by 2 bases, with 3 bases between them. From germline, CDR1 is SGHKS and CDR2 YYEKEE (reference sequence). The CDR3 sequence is CASSLAPYEQYF. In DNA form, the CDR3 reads TGTGCCAGCAGCTTGGCCCCCTACGAGCAGTACTTC.

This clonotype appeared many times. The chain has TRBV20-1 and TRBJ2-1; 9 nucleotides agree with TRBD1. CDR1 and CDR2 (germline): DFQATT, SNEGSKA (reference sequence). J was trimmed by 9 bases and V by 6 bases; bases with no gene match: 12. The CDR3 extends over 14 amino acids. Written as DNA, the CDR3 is TGCAGTGCAACGGGACAGGGAGCGGGTAGTGAGCAGTTCTTC. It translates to CSATGQGAGSEQFF.

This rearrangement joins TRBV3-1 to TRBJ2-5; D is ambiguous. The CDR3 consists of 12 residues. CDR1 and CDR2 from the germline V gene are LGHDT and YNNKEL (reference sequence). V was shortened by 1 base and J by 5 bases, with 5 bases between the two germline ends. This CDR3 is CASSQVPETQYF. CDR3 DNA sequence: TGTGCCAGCAGCCAAGTCCCGGAGACCCAGTACTTC.

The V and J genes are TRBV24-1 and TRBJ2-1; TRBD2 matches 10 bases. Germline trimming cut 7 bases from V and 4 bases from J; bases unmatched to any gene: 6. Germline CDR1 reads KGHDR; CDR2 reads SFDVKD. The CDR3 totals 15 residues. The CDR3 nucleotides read TGTGCCACCAGCATAGCGGGAGGAGGGTACAATGAGCAGTTCTTC. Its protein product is CATSIAGGGYNEQFF.

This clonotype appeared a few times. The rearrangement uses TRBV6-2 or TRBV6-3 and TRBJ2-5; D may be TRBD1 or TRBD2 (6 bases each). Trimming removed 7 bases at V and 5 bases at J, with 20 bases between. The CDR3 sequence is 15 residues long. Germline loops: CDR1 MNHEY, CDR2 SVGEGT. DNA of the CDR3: TGTGCCAGCACCACCCCTCGGGGGCCTTACGAGACCCAGTACTTC. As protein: CASTTPRGPYETQYF.

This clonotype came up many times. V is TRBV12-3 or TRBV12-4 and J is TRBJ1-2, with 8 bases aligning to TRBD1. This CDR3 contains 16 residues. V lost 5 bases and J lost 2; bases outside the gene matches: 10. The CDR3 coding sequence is TGTGCCAGCAGTCCCCTCGGACAGGGAGCCAACTATGGCTACACCTTC. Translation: CASSPLGQGANYGYTF.

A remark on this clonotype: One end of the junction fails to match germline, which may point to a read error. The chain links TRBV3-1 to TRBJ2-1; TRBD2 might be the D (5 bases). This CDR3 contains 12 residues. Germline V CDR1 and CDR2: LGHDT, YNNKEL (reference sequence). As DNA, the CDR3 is TGCGCTGCCCTAGGAGGCGGGAATGAGCAGTTCTTC. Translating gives CAALGGGNEQFF.

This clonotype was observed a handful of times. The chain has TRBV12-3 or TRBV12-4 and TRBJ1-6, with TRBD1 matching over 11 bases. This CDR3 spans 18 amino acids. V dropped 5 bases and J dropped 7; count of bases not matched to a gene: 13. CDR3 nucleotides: TGTGCCAGCAGTCTCGAAGGGCTCGGGGACAGGGGGAATTCACCCCTCCACTTT. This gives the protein CASSLEGLGDRGNSPLHF.

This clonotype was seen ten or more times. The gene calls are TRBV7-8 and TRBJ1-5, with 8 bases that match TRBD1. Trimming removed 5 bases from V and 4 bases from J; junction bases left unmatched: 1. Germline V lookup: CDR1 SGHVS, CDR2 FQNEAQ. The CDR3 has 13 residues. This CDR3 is CASSRDRNQPQHF. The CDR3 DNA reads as TGTGCCAGCAGCCGGGACAGGAATCAGCCCCAGCATTTT.

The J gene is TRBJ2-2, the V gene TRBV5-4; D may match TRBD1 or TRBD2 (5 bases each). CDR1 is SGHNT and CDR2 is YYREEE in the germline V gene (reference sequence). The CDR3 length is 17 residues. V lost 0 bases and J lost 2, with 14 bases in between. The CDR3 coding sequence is TGTGCCAGCAGCTTGGAGGCTACGGGACCCAACACCGGGGAGCTGTTTTTT. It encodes CASSLEATGPNTGELFF.

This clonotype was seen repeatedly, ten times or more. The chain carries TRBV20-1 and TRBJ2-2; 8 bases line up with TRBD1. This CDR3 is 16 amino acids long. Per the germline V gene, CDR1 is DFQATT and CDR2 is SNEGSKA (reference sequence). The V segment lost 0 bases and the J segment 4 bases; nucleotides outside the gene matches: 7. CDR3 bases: TGCAGTGCTAGAGATCTAAGACAGGGGCCCACCGGGGAGCTGTTTTTT. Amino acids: CSARDLRQGPTGELFF.

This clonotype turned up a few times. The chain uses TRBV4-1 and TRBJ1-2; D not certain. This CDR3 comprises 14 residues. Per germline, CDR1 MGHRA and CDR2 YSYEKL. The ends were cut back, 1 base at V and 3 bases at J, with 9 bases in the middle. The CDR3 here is CASSQVLGYYGYTF. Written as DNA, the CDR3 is TGCGCCAGCAGCCAAGTACTAGGATACTATGGCTACACCTTC.

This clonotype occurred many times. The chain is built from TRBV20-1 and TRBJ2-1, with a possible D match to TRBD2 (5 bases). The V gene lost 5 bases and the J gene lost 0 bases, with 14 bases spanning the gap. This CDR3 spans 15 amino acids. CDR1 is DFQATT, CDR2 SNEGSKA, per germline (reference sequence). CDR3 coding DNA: TGCAGTGCTCCTCTAGGCGGAGGCTCCTACAATGAGCAGTTCTTC. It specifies CSAPLGGGSYNEQFF.

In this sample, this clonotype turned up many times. CDR3 amino acids: CASSLTSGSSYEQYF. In DNA, the CDR3 is TGTGCCAGCAGCTTGACTAGCGGGAGCTCCTACGAGCAGTACTTC. The rearrangement links TRBV11-2 to TRBJ2-7; 12 nucleotides align to TRBD2. CDR1 and CDR2 from the germline V gene are SGHAT and FQNNGV. The CDR3 consists of 15 residues. Unmatched junction bases numbered 0, after V lost 3 bases and J lost 0 bases.

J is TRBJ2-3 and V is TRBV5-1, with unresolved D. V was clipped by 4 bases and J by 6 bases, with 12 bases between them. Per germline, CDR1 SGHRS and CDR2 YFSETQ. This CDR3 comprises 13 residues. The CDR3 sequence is CASSPSRLDTQYF. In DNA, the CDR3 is TGCGCCAGCAGCCCGTCTCGGTTGGATACGCAGTATTTT.

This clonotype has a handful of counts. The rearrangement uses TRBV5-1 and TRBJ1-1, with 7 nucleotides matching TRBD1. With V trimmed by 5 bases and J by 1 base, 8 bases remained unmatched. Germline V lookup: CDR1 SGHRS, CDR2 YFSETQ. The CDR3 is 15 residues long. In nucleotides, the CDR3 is TGCGCCAGCAGTTTAGACGGACAGGCGAACACTGAAGCTTTCTTT. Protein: CASSLDGQANTEAFF.

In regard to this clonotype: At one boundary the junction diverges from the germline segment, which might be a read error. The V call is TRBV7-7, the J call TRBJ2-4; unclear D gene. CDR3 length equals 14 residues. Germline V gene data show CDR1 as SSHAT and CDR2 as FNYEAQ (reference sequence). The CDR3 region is CASSLASAKNIQYF. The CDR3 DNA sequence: TGTGCTAGCAGCTTAGCCTCAGCCAAAAACATTCAGTACTTC.

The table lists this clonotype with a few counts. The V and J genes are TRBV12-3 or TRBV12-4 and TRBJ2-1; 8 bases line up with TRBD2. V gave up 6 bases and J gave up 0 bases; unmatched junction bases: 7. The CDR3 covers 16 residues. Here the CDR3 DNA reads TGTGCCAGCAGCGCACTAGCGGCTAGCTCCTACAATGAGCAGTTCTTC. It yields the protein CASSALAASSYNEQFF.